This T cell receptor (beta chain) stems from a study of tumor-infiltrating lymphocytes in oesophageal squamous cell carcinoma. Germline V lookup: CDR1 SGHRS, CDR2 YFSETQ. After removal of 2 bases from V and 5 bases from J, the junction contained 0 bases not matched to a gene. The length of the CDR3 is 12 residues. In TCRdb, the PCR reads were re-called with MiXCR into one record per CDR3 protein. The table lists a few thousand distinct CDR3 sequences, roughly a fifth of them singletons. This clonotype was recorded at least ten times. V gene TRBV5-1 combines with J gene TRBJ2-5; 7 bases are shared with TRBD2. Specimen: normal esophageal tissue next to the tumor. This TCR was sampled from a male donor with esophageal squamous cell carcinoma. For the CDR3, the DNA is TGCGCCAGCAGCTTAGCGGGGGAGACCCAGTACTTC. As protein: CASSLAGETQYF.